This passage covers 9 T cell receptor beta chains from one sample sequenced in a study of early T cells in non-severe SARS-CoV-2 infection. TCRdb analysed the 5' RACE reads with MiXCR anew, one entry per CDR3 protein. Among 20,000 to 30,000 distinct CDR3 sequences listed, about 4% were seen once. The source material was whole blood. All receptors come from an adult who was a healthcare worker with PCR-confirmed SARS-CoV-2 infection or an uninfected control (not recorded which).

In this sample, this clonotype turned up many times. The chain carries TRBV10-3 and TRBJ2-3, with 7 bases that match TRBD2. Germline values: CDR1 ENHRY, CDR2 SYGVKD. J lost 2 bases, V lost 6 bases, and 5 bases had no gene match. The CDR3 is 14 residues long. CDR3 loop: CAIRREWDTDTQYF. In nucleotides, the CDR3 is TGTGCCATCAGGCGGGAGTGGGACACAGATACGCAGTATTTT.

This clonotype has ten or more counts. This rearrangement joins TRBV11-2 to TRBJ2-3; 9 positions agree with TRBD1. Losses at the gene ends were 1 base for V and 0 bases for J; bases not matched to a gene: 2. The CDR3 extends over 16 amino acids. The germline V gene has CDR1 SGHAT and CDR2 FQNNGV. The CDR3 loop is CASSLVGTGSTDTQYF. As DNA, the CDR3 is TGTGCCAGCAGCTTAGTCGGGACAGGGAGCACAGATACGCAGTATTTT.

This clonotype appeared many times. For the CDR3, the DNA is TGTGCCAGCAGTCCTCTCGCGGGCTCCTACAATGAGCAGTTCTTC. It encodes CASSPLAGSYNEQFF. The chain combines TRBV6-4 with TRBJ2-1, with D tentatively TRBD2 (5 bases). Per the germline V gene, CDR1 is MRHNA and CDR2 is SNTAGT. The length of the CDR3 is 15 residues. V gave up 5 bases and J gave up 0 bases, with 11 bases separating them.

This clonotype came up many times. J is TRBJ2-4 and V is TRBV5-1, with D possibly being TRBD2 (7 bases). Germline assignment: CDR1 SGHRS and CDR2 YFSETQ. V lost 0 bases and J 6 bases, leaving 13 bases between the germline ends. This CDR3 has 15 residues. CDR3 sequence (DNA): TGCGCCAGCAGCTTGGCCACAGGGAGGGCAAACATTCAGTACTTC. This sequence encodes CASSLATGRANIQYF.

This clonotype was detected many times. The V call is TRBV4-2, the J call TRBJ1-5, with TRBD1 identical over 8 bases. Trimming took 3 bases from V and 5 from J; bases not matched to a gene: 9. Germline CDR1 and CDR2: LGHNA and YNFKEQ. The CDR3 is 16 residues long. This CDR3 is CASSHGTGQVYQPQHF. The CDR3 bases are TGTGCCAGCAGCCATGGTACGGGACAGGTCTATCAGCCCCAGCATTTT.

This clonotype was observed many times. Here the CDR3 DNA reads TGTGCCAGCAGTTTGAGCGGGGGCGGTCAGCCCCAGCATTTT. This translates into CASSLSGGGQPQHF. V gene TRBV28 combines with J gene TRBJ1-5, with D perhaps matching TRBD1 (6 bases). The CDR3 has 14 residues. Per the germline V gene, CDR1 is MDHEN and CDR2 is SYDVKM. Trimming took 3 bases from V and 6 from J, leaving 12 bases between them.

This clonotype was counted ten times or more. The chain uses TRBV6-2 or TRBV6-3 and TRBJ2-1, with TRBD2 identical over 10 bases. Germline V gene lookup returns CDR1 MNHEY and CDR2 SVGEGT. V trimming: 6 bases; J trimming: 3 bases; junction bases outside the gene matches: 8. The CDR3 is 16 amino acids. CDR3 sequence (DNA): TGTGCCAGCAGCCCCCAGGGACTAGCGATCTACAATGAGCAGTTCTTC. Translation: CASSPQGLAIYNEQFF.

This clonotype was seen more than once but under ten times. This sequence joins TRBV2 and TRBJ2-1; 8 nucleotides line up with TRBD1. The CDR3 runs to 14 residues. CDR1 is SNHLY and CDR2 is FYNNEI in the germline V gene. J gave up 6 bases and V 6 bases, and 7 bases lay outside the gene matches. In nucleotides, the CDR3 is TGTGCCAGCAGGGCCAGTACAGGGGGCAATGAGCAGTTCTTC. This gives the protein CASRASTGGNEQFF.

This clonotype was picked up many times. The genes are TRBV7-8 and TRBJ2-6, with 9 bases that match TRBD1. CDR3 length: 18 residues. The trim removed 6 bases at V and 0 bases at J, leaving 9 bases unmatched. Germline V gene lookup returns CDR1 SGHVS and CDR2 FQNEAQ. CDR3 loop: CASSFTGGPASGANVLTF. The CDR3 nucleotides read TGTGCCAGCAGTTTTACAGGGGGCCCCGCCTCTGGGGCCAACGTCCTGACTTTC.